The entry below gives a single T cell receptor beta chain sequence along with its context. V lost 5 bases and J lost 6; bases outside the gene matches: 9. This CDR3 is 15 amino acids long. Germline CDR1 and CDR2: MGHDK and SYGVNS. The data were obtained in a study of T cell responses to AZD1222 COVID-19 vaccine. The protocol was immunoSEQ multiplex PCR, while the TCRdb copy is restricted to in-frame clones and leaves out a portion. Here the sample spans about 90,000 clones, 89% being singletons. The source material was peripheral blood, sampled 28 days after the second AZD1222 dose. The V and J genes are TRBV25-1 and TRBJ1-2, with 10 nucleotides matching TRBD1. This TCR derives from an adult who received the AZD1222 COVID-19 vaccine. Here the CDR3 reads CASSPSGTGANGYTF. CDR3 DNA sequence: TGTGCCAGCAGTCCCTCCGGGACAGGGGCCAATGGCTACACCTTC.